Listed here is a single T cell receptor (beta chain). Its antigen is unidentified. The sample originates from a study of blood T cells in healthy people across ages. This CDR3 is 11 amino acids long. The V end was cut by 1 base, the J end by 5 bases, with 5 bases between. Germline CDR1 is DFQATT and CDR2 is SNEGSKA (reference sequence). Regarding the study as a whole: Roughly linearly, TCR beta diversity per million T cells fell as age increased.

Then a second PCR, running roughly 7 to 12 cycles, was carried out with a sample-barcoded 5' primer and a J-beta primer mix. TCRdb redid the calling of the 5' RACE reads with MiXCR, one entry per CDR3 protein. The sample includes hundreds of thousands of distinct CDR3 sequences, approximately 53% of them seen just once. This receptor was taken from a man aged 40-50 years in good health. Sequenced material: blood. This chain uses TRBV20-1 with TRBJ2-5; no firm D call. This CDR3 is CSARVRETQYF. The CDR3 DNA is TGCAGTGCTAGAGTCCGGGAGACCCAGTACTTC.